Presented here are 10 T cell receptor beta chains from one specimen sequenced in a study of graft-versus-host responses after intestinal transplantation. These receptors have no known antigen. This table comes from immunoSEQ multiplex PCR, and its TCRdb copy is limited to in-frame clones, with some not included. Found here are over 100,000 clones, 95% of them singletons; the top ten hold over 2.5%. The sequencing used unstimulated CD8+ T cells sorted from spleen or lymph node cells, collected before intestinal transplant. These receptors were obtained from a human donor who received an intestinal transplant.

This clone was seen only once. The chain has TRBV5-1 and TRBJ2-1; 7 bases align to TRBD1. In germline, CDR1 is SGHRS, CDR2 YFSETQ. V lost 2 bases to trimming and J lost 8 bases; unmatched junction nucleotides: 4. CDR3 length equals 13 residues. The CDR3, as DNA: TGCGCCAGCAGCTTTACAGGGGCGGATGAGCAGTTCTTC. It specifies CASSFTGADEQFF.

The chain is built from TRBV7-9 and TRBJ1-2, with a weak D call TRBD1 (5 bases). Trimming pared 7 bases from V and 7 bases from J, leaving 16 bases between. The CDR3 is 13 amino acids. CDR1 and CDR2 (germline): SEHNR, FQNEAQ (reference sequence). The CDR3 spells CASTDGAFSGYTF. CDR3 sequence (DNA): TGTGCCAGCACGGACGGGGCTTTCAGTGGCTACACCTTC. The full variable domain, its missing parts supplied by reference TRBV7-9 and TRBJ1-2, is DTGVSQNPRHKITKRGQNVTFRCDPISEHNRLYWYRQTLGQGPEFLTYFQNEAQLEKSRLLSDRFSAERPKGSFSTLEIQRTEQGDSAMYLCASTDGAFSGYTFGSGTRLTVV.

The V and J genes are TRBV6-6 and TRBJ1-2, with D perhaps matching TRBD1 (5 bases). CDR1 is MNHNY and CDR2 is SVGAGI in the germline V gene (reference sequence). This CDR3 contains 13 residues. Trimming pared 0 bases from V and 6 bases from J, leaving 8 bases between. In DNA form, the CDR3 reads TGTGCCAGCAGTTACTCGACACAGGATGGCTACACCTTC. Residues: CASSYSTQDGYTF.

This rearrangement joins TRBV29-1 to TRBJ2-1; D gene uncertain. V was pared by 2 bases and J by 8 bases, with 19 bases between. The germline V gene encodes CDR1 SQVTM and CDR2 ANQGSEA. The CDR3 has 15 amino acids. CDR3 protein: CSVEPTWAPRDEQFF. The CDR3 DNA reads TGCAGCGTTGAACCTACGTGGGCCCCTCGGGATGAGCAGTTCTTC.

The chain carries TRBV5-6 and TRBJ2-7; D is uncertain. This CDR3 spans 12 amino acids. V was trimmed by 4 bases and J by 3 bases, leaving 8 bases between them. Germline lookup yields CDR1 SGHDT and CDR2 YYEEEE. Here the CDR3 DNA reads TGTGCCAGCAGCATCACCGGCTACGAGCAGTACTTC. Protein: CASSITGYEQYF.

The rearrangement uses TRBV6-5 and TRBJ2-7; D is unresolved. CDR3 size: 13 residues. The ends were cut back, 5 bases at V and 7 bases at J, with 15 bases in the middle. Germline CDR1 is MNHEY and CDR2 is SVGAGI. CDR3 residues: CASSEDPAGEQYF. In nucleotides, the CDR3 is TGTGCCAGCAGTGAAGATCCCGCTGGGGAGCAGTACTTC.

This chain links TRBV9 with TRBJ2-3; 10 bases are shared with TRBD1. Trimming removed 4 bases from V and 6 bases from J; junction bases left unmatched: 8. The CDR3 runs to 15 residues. CDR1 SGDLS and CDR2 YYNGEE come from the germline V gene. The DNA of the CDR3 is TGTGCCAGCAGCCCCGGGACAGGGGTAGCGGATACGCAGTATTTT. Translated, it gives CASSPGTGVADTQYF.

V gene TRBV7-8 combines with J gene TRBJ2-1, with D perhaps being TRBD1 or TRBD2 (5 bases each). CDR3 size: 15 residues. CDR1 and CDR2 from the germline V gene are SGHVS and FQNEAQ. V shed 3 bases and J shed 6 bases, with 15 bases lying between them. As DNA, the CDR3 is TGTGCCAGCAGCTTGGTGGGGGAATGGGGCAATGAGCAGTTCTTC. This sequence encodes CASSLVGEWGNEQFF.

The table lists this clone with a count of one. The chain recombines TRBV6-6 with TRBJ1-1, with a weak D call TRBD1 (5 bases). In germline, CDR1 is MNHNY, CDR2 SVGAGI (reference sequence). This CDR3 contains 12 residues. V was cut by 5 bases and J by 4 bases, with 8 bases left in between. The CDR3 DNA sequence: TGTGCCAGCAGTGCCGGGGGCACTGAAGCTTTCTTT. It translates to CASSAGGTEAFF.

The V and J genes are TRBV9 and TRBJ2-2, with D maybe TRBD1 (6 bases). From germline, CDR1 is SGDLS and CDR2 YYNGEE. Trimming removed 0 bases at V and 1 base at J, with 10 bases between. CDR3 length: 16 amino acids. CDR3 sequence: CASSVEGDLNTGELFF. DNA of the CDR3: TGTGCCAGCAGCGTAGAGGGGGACCTGAACACCGGGGAGCTGTTTTTT.